One sample yielded the 22 T cell receptor beta chains listed below, sequenced in a study of OX40 agonist ivuxolimab in advanced cancers. TCRdb's table, derived via immunoSEQ multiplex PCR, lists solely in-frame clones and lacks some. The table records approximately 60,000 clones, around 85% of them present only once. Sequenced here: CD4+ or CD8+ T cells sorted from blood, sampled in a trial of the OX40 agonist ivuxolimab. The receptor source for this set is an adult with an advanced solid tumor such as melanoma, head and neck, liver or kidney cancer.

The V call is TRBV5-1, the J call TRBJ2-1; 8 bases fit TRBD1. The germline CDR1 and CDR2 sequences are SGHRS and YFSETQ. V lost 4 bases and J lost 10; bases outside the gene matches: 13. This CDR3 contains 15 residues. In nucleotides, the CDR3 is TGCGCCAGCAGCCCGGGACAGGTCATAGGAGTGGAGCAGTTCTTC. Translated, it gives CASSPGQVIGVEQFF.

The chain combines TRBV11-3 with TRBJ2-1; 8 nucleotides agree with TRBD2. V shed 5 bases, J shed 6 bases, and the junction held 12 bases outside the gene matches. The CDR3 runs to 16 residues. Germline values: CDR1 SGHNT, CDR2 YENEEA. As DNA, the CDR3 is TGTGCCAGCAGCCCCCCGGCTAGCGGGTCGTCCAATGAGCAGTTCTTC. It encodes CASSPPASGSSNEQFF.

The chain combines TRBV5-4 with TRBJ2-1, with TRBD1 matching 9 bases. The CDR3 is made up of 16 amino acids. J was trimmed by 6 bases and V by 4 bases; bases with no gene match: 11. Germline CDR1 is SGHNT and CDR2 is YYREEE (reference sequence). This chain's CDR3 is CASSHRTGGFFNEQFF. CDR3 DNA sequence: TGTGCCAGCAGCCATAGAACAGGGGGCTTTTTCAATGAGCAGTTCTTC.

V gene TRBV7-2 combines with J gene TRBJ1-2; D is unclear. V lost 4 bases and J 2 bases, leaving 14 bases between the germline ends. CDR3 length: 15 amino acids. Germline values: CDR1 SGHTA, CDR2 FQGNSA. The CDR3, as DNA: TGTGCCAGCAGCTCCAGGAGCCAAGTAAACTATGGCTACACCTTC. Its translation is CASSSRSQVNYGYTF.

The J gene is TRBJ1-5, the V gene TRBV11-2; D call uncertain. V lost 1 base to trimming and J lost 1 base, with 11 bases between them. CDR1 and CDR2 from the germline V gene are SGHAT and FQNNGV. CDR3 length: 16 residues. The CDR3 region has the DNA TGTGCCAGCAGCTTAGTCGCGGGCGCGAGCAATCAGCCCCAGCATTTT. Its protein product is CASSLVAGASNQPQHF.

The rearrangement joins TRBV9 to TRBJ2-3, with TRBD1 identical over 7 bases. V was pared by 1 base and J by 4 bases, with 9 bases of the junction left unmatched. This CDR3 is built from 16 residues. Germline CDR1 is SGDLS and CDR2 is YYNGEE. The CDR3 loop is CASSVQAAGGSDTQYF. As DNA, the CDR3 is TGTGCCAGCAGCGTACAAGCGGCAGGGGGATCAGATACGCAGTATTTT.

V gene TRBV5-1 combines with J gene TRBJ1-4, with a weak D call TRBD1 (5 bases). The CDR3 spans 13 residues. Germline-derived CDR1 and CDR2 are SGHRS and YFSETQ. Trimming cost V 5 bases and J 4 bases, with 9 bases left between them. The DNA of the CDR3 is TGCGCCAGCAGTGTTGACAGTAATGAAAAACTGTTTTTT. Encoded protein: CASSVDSNEKLFF. The whole variable domain, remainder taken from reference TRBV5-1 and TRBJ1-4, is KAGVTQTPRYLIKTRGQQVTLSCSPISGHRSVSWYQQTPGQGLQFLFEYFSETQRNKGNFPGRFSGRQFSNSRSEMNVSTLELGDSALYLCASSVDSNEKLFFGSGTQLSVL.

This clone was found once. The chain uses TRBV7-3 and TRBJ2-3; perhaps TRBD1 as D (5 bases). The V and J ends lost 3 bases and 5 bases respectively, with 9 bases between them. The CDR3 spans 13 residues. In germline, CDR1 is SGHTA, CDR2 FQGTGA. CDR3 DNA: TGTGCCAGCAGCTTTAAAGGGGAAGATACGCAGTATTTT. Its translation is CASSFKGEDTQYF.

V usage is TRBV12-2 and J usage is TRBJ1-6; the table's D call, TRBD1, was not checked against the DNA. TRBV12-2 is deemed a pseudogene. This CDR3 spans 14 amino acids. The CDR3 spells CATLRRTGNSPLHF. CDR3 sequence (DNA): TGTGCAACCCTCAGAAGGACAGGCAATTCACCCCTCCACTTT.

This rearrangement joins TRBV4-2 to TRBJ1-3, with D uncertain. V lost 0 bases, J lost 4 bases, and 7 bases lay in between. CDR3 size: 14 residues. The V gene's germline CDR1 is LGHNA and CDR2 YNFKEQ. The CDR3: CASSQELSGNTIYF. The CDR3 DNA follows: TGTGCCAGCAGCCAAGAACTCTCCGGAAACACCATATATTTT.

This clone was seen once. This chain links TRBV7-7 with TRBJ2-7; TRBD1 is a possible D gene (5 bases). Germline-derived CDR1 and CDR2 are SSHAT and FNYEAQ (reference sequence). Trimming left V 5 bases short and J 0 bases short, with 11 bases between. This CDR3 has 14 residues. The CDR3 DNA reads TGTGCCAGCAGCGCGGACATCCACTCCTACGAGCAGTACTTC. Protein product: CASSADIHSYEQYF.

V usage is TRBV4-3 and J usage is TRBJ1-4, with TRBD1 identical over 7 bases. CDR3 length: 15 residues. Per germline, CDR1 LGHNA and CDR2 YSLEER. Trimming took 3 bases from V and 5 from J; bases not matched to a gene: 6. CDR3 residues: CASSHGVRGNEKLFF. The CDR3 nucleotides are TGCGCCAGCAGCCACGGGGTCAGGGGGAATGAAAAACTGTTTTTT.

The J gene is TRBJ2-3, the V gene TRBV7-7; D perhaps matches TRBD1 (6 bases). Germline CDR1 and CDR2: SSHAT and FNYEAQ (reference sequence). This CDR3 has 14 residues. Trimming took 1 base from V and 5 from J, leaving 10 bases between them. CDR3 in amino acids: CASSLGGRGDTQYF. For the CDR3, the DNA is TGTGCCAGCAGCTTAGGCGGCAGGGGAGATACGCAGTATTTT.

The genes are TRBV5-5 and TRBJ2-2; no clear D gene. CDR3 length equals 15 residues. V gave up 2 bases and J gave up 0 bases, with 8 bases separating them. Germline loops: CDR1 SGHKS, CDR2 YYEKEE (reference sequence). The CDR3 spells CASSFGRANTGELFF. The DNA of the CDR3 is TGTGCCAGCAGCTTTGGAAGAGCGAACACCGGGGAGCTGTTTTTT.

This clone has just a few counts. The chain couples TRBV20-1 to TRBJ1-5; D is undetermined. Germline loops: CDR1 DFQATT, CDR2 SNEGSKA (reference sequence). V dropped 6 bases and J dropped 9 bases, with 6 bases sitting between them. The CDR3 contains 9 residues. The CDR3 sequence: CSAPRPQHF. The CDR3 DNA follows: TGCAGTGCCCCAAGGCCCCAGCATTTT.

This rearrangement joins TRBV6-1 to TRBJ2-2, with TRBD2 matching over 10 bases. CDR3 length: 18 residues. Germline CDR1 MNHNS, CDR2 SASEGT. The trim removed 4 bases at V and 1 base at J, leaving 9 bases unmatched. CDR3 DNA: TGTGCCAGCAGTGGGACTAGCGGTAGAGCGTTGAACACCGGGGAGCTGTTTTTT. The encoded protein is CASSGTSGRALNTGELFF.

V gene TRBV5-4 combines with J gene TRBJ2-3, with 11 bases identical to TRBD2. Germline assignment: CDR1 SGHNT and CDR2 YYREEE (reference sequence). V dropped 0 bases and J dropped 5; count of bases not matched to a gene: 17. The CDR3 is 20 residues long. CDR3 loop: CASSLGIAGGRETRGDTQYF. The CDR3 nucleotides are TGTGCCAGCAGCTTGGGGATAGCGGGGGGGCGTGAAACTCGAGGAGATACGCAGTATTTT.

The chain has TRBV2 and TRBJ2-7; 7 nucleotides align to TRBD2. Germline V gene sequence: CDR1 SNHLY, CDR2 FYNNEI. This CDR3 contains 14 residues. V lost 6 bases to trimming and J lost 2 bases; unmatched junction nucleotides: 7. CDR3 residues: CASSSRRGAYEQYF. In DNA, the CDR3 is TGTGCCAGCAGCTCCCGCCGGGGGGCCTACGAGCAGTACTTC.

The V and J genes are TRBV27 and TRBJ1-6; D remains ambiguous. Germline CDR1 reads MNHEY; CDR2 reads SMNVEV (reference sequence). This CDR3 is 15 amino acids long. The V and J ends lost 0 bases and 1 base respectively, with 4 bases between them. The CDR3: CASSLSRSYNSPLHF. CDR3 DNA sequence: TGTGCCAGCAGTTTATCCCGATCCTATAATTCACCCCTCCACTTT.

The J gene is TRBJ2-1, the V gene TRBV2, with TRBD2 as a possible D gene (5 bases). This CDR3 has 13 residues. Between the trimmed V and J ends, which lost 3 bases and 9 bases, there was a span of 12 bases. The germline gives CDR1 SNHLY, CDR2 FYNNEI. The CDR3: CASSERLASEQFF. In DNA, the CDR3 is TGTGCCAGCAGTGAGAGGTTAGCGAGTGAGCAGTTCTTC.

J is TRBJ2-7 and V is TRBV19; D is perhaps TRBD1 (7 bases). V was shortened by 5 bases and J by 1 base, with 15 bases between the two germline ends. Germline V CDR1 and CDR2: LNHDA, SQIVND (reference sequence). The CDR3 is 15 amino acids. Here the CDR3 reads CASSAGQLKSYEQYF. CDR3 nucleotide sequence: TGTGCCAGTAGTGCGGGACAGCTTAAATCCTACGAGCAGTACTTC.

The chain carries TRBV11-2 and TRBJ2-7; D is undetermined. Germline V lookup: CDR1 SGHAT, CDR2 FQNNGV. Trimming took off 5 bases at V and 0 bases at J, with 5 bases between the two ends. The CDR3 is made up of 12 amino acids. The CDR3 sequence: CASSQSSYEQYF. DNA for the CDR3: TGTGCCAGCAGCCAGAGCTCCTACGAGCAGTACTTC.